The next 3 T cell receptor beta chains were all read from a single sample in a study of CD8 T cells in Susac syndrome. RNA amounts of about 0.45 to 1 ug underwent reverse transcription with random hexamers. TCRdb called the immunoSEQ multiplex PCR reads again in MiXCR, with one record for every CDR3 protein. Of about 130,000 distinct CDR3 sequences listed, more than 90% are singletons. Material for sequencing was CD4+ T cells from PBMCs. The receptors were gathered from a human donor in good health.

The chain employs TRBV20-1 and TRBJ1-2; TRBD1 is a possible D gene (5 bases). The V gene lost 3 bases and the J gene lost 4 bases, with 9 bases spanning the gap. The germline CDR1 and CDR2 sequences are DFQATT and SNEGSKA (reference sequence). The CDR3 has 12 amino acids. CDR3 sequence reads: CSARGRSYGYTF. CDR3 DNA sequence: TGCAGTGCTAGGGGACGGAGCTATGGCTACACCTTC.

V gene TRBV28 combines with J gene TRBJ2-5, with 10 bases identical to TRBD2. V lost 6 bases, J lost 7 bases, and 8 bases stayed unmatched. CDR1 MDHEN and CDR2 SYDVKM come from the germline V gene. CDR3 length: 14 residues. For the CDR3, the DNA is TGTGCCAGCAGCCAAGGACTAGCGGCCCCGACCCAGTACTTC. This gives the protein CASSQGLAAPTQYF.

This clonotype was seen once. The chain is built from TRBV5-1 and TRBJ2-5; D is ambiguous. Germline CDR1 and CDR2: SGHRS and YFSETQ. This CDR3 contains 13 residues. Between the trimmed V and J ends, which lost 1 base and 3 bases, there was a span of 7 bases. This CDR3 reads CASSLPNEETQYF. CDR3 nucleotide sequence: TGCGCCAGCAGCTTGCCGAACGAAGAGACCCAGTACTTC.